The rows below give T cell receptor beta chains drawn from one sample of a study of blood T cell repertoires in COVID-19. Method: immunoSEQ multiplex PCR; TCRdb's copy keeps in-frame clones and lacks some. The table records about 85,000 clones, more than 65% of them present only once. The sample was peripheral blood. These receptors all come from a man in his 70s with acute or convalescent COVID-19. The CDR3 runs from the conserved cysteine through the conserved F or W. The order of the fields is CDR3 length, D gene, V gene, clone size, J gene, CDR3 protein, CDR3 DNA. D genes are given only for firm matches. The size of a clone is reported for some rows only, either as once, few or many, or as a class for expanded clones.

cdr3_length: 12; d_call: TRBD1; v_call: TRBV28; clone_size: -; j_call: TRBJ1-2; cdr3_aa: CASIGTVYGYTF; cdr3_nt: TGTGCCAGCATTGGGACAGTTTATGGCTACACCTTC
cdr3_length: 21; d_call: TRBD1; v_call: TRBV7-6; clone_size: -; j_call: TRBJ1-1; cdr3_aa: CASSLRIGTGGYQSMNTEAFF; cdr3_nt: TGTGCCAGCAGCTTAAGGATCGGGACAGGGGGCTATCAATCTATGAACACTGAAGCTTTCTTT
cdr3_length: 17; d_call: TRBD1; v_call: TRBV11-2; clone_size: -; j_call: TRBJ2-2; cdr3_aa: CASTPGPGQGKAGELFF; cdr3_nt: TGTGCCAGCACCCCTGGGCCGGGACAGGGAAAAGCCGGGGAGCTGTTTTTT
cdr3_length: 13; d_call: -; v_call: TRBV19; clone_size: -; j_call: TRBJ1-5; cdr3_aa: CASSNGGNQPQHF; cdr3_nt: TGTGCCAGTAGTAACGGGGGCAATCAGCCCCAGCATTTT
cdr3_length: 16; d_call: TRBD2; v_call: TRBV4-1; clone_size: -; j_call: TRBJ2-3; cdr3_aa: CASSQDRSGTTKSQYF; cdr3_nt: TGCGCCAGCAGCCAAGATAGGTCCGGGACTACCAAATCGCAGTATTTT
cdr3_length: 15; d_call: TRBD1; v_call: TRBV6-2/TRBV6-3; clone_size: -; j_call: TRBJ1-2; cdr3_aa: CASSYHRDRLYGYTF; cdr3_nt: TGTGCCAGCAGTTACCACCGGGACAGGCTCTATGGCTACACCTTC
cdr3_length: 13; d_call: -; v_call: TRBV30; clone_size: -; j_call: TRBJ2-7; cdr3_aa: CAWSVPGVYEQYF; cdr3_nt: TGTGCCTGGAGTGTCCCAGGGGTCTACGAGCAGTACTTC
cdr3_length: 13; d_call: TRBD1; v_call: TRBV28; clone_size: -; j_call: TRBJ1-2; cdr3_aa: CASSPTGIYGYTF; cdr3_nt: TGTGCCAGCAGTCCGACAGGGATCTATGGCTACACCTTC
cdr3_length: 15; d_call: TRBD1; v_call: TRBV11-2; clone_size: -; j_call: TRBJ2-5; cdr3_aa: CASSPGTGGPETQYF; cdr3_nt: TGTGCCAGCAGCCCCGGGACAGGGGGCCCAGAGACCCAGTACTTC
cdr3_length: 15; d_call: TRBD1; v_call: TRBV2; clone_size: -; j_call: TRBJ1-6; cdr3_aa: CASSPRQGRNSPLHF; cdr3_nt: TGTGCCAGCAGCCCGAGACAGGGACGGAATTCACCCCTCCACTTT
cdr3_length: 15; d_call: -; v_call: TRBV7-8; clone_size: -; j_call: TRBJ2-2; cdr3_aa: CASRVRDTYTGELFF; cdr3_nt: TGTGCCAGCCGGGTCCGGGACACCTACACCGGGGAGCTGTTTTTT
cdr3_length: 14; d_call: -; v_call: TRBV6-5; clone_size: -; j_call: TRBJ2-2; cdr3_aa: CASRLTGGAGELFF; cdr3_nt: TGTGCCAGCAGGCTGACAGGTGGGGCCGGGGAGCTGTTTTTT
cdr3_length: 12; d_call: -; v_call: TRBV6-5; clone_size: -; j_call: TRBJ2-2; cdr3_aa: CASSNRAGELFF; cdr3_nt: TGTGCCAGCAGTAACAGGGCCGGGGAGCTGTTTTTT
cdr3_length: 17; d_call: -; v_call: TRBV2; clone_size: -; j_call: TRBJ2-6; cdr3_aa: CASPRARSYSGANVLTF; cdr3_nt: TGTGCCAGCCCGAGGGCTCGGTCTTACTCTGGGGCCAACGTCCTGACTTTC
cdr3_length: 17; d_call: TRBD2; v_call: TRBV6-2/TRBV6-3; clone_size: -; j_call: TRBJ2-4; cdr3_aa: CASSSPSGRVAKNIQYF; cdr3_nt: TGTGCCAGCAGTTCCCCTAGCGGGAGGGTAGCCAAAAACATTCAGTACTTC
cdr3_length: 15; d_call: -; v_call: TRBV6-5; clone_size: few; j_call: TRBJ2-1; cdr3_aa: CASKKGQGFYNEQFF; cdr3_nt: TGTGCCAGCAAAAAGGGTCAGGGGTTTTACAATGAGCAGTTCTTC
cdr3_length: 16; d_call: -; v_call: TRBV11-2; clone_size: -; j_call: TRBJ2-2; cdr3_aa: CASSLGSQAWSGELFF; cdr3_nt: TGTGCCAGCAGCTTAGGAAGTCAGGCTTGGTCCGGGGAGCTGTTTTTT
cdr3_length: 17; d_call: TRBD2; v_call: TRBV19; clone_size: -; j_call: TRBJ2-1; cdr3_aa: CASSIIGRGDSYNEQFF; cdr3_nt: TGTGCCAGTAGTATAATTGGGCGGGGGGACTCCTACAATGAGCAGTTCTTC
cdr3_length: 16; d_call: TRBD2; v_call: TRBV14; clone_size: -; j_call: TRBJ2-2; cdr3_aa: CASSLRTSGNTGELFF; cdr3_nt: TGTGCCAGCAGCCTCCGGACTAGCGGGAACACCGGGGAGCTGTTTTTT
cdr3_length: 13; d_call: -; v_call: TRBV30; clone_size: -; j_call: TRBJ1-2; cdr3_aa: CAWSVTENYGYTF; cdr3_nt: TGTGCCTGGAGTGTAACCGAGAACTATGGCTACACCTTC
cdr3_length: 15; d_call: TRBD1; v_call: TRBV5-1; clone_size: -; j_call: TRBJ1-2; cdr3_aa: CASSRPGQGDYGYTF; cdr3_nt: TGCGCCAGCAGCCGACCGGGACAGGGGGACTATGGCTACACCTTC
cdr3_length: 14; d_call: -; v_call: TRBV28; clone_size: -; j_call: TRBJ2-1; cdr3_aa: CASSQPGLPNEQFF; cdr3_nt: TGTGCCAGCAGTCAGCCGGGACTGCCTAATGAGCAGTTCTTC
cdr3_length: 15; d_call: -; v_call: TRBV10-3; clone_size: -; j_call: TRBJ1-4; cdr3_aa: CAISESQRHNEKLFF; cdr3_nt: TGTGCCATCAGTGAGTCGCAGAGACATAATGAAAAACTGTTTTTT
cdr3_length: 16; d_call: -; v_call: TRBV19; clone_size: -; j_call: TRBJ1-5; cdr3_aa: CASSIGSQGRGQPQHF; cdr3_nt: TGTGCCAGTAGTATTGGGTCTCAGGGGCGCGGGCAGCCCCAGCATTTT
cdr3_length: 16; d_call: TRBD2; v_call: TRBV2; clone_size: -; j_call: TRBJ2-4; cdr3_aa: CASTLAGGRAKNIQYF; cdr3_nt: TGTGCCAGCACTCTAGCGGGGGGCCGCGCCAAAAACATTCAGTACTTC
cdr3_length: 17; d_call: TRBD1; v_call: TRBV4-1; clone_size: -; j_call: TRBJ2-5; cdr3_aa: CASSRHLNRGPWETQYF; cdr3_nt: TGCGCCAGCAGCCGACATCTTAACAGGGGGCCGTGGGAGACCCAGTACTTC
cdr3_length: 17; d_call: -; v_call: TRBV30; clone_size: few; j_call: TRBJ1-5; cdr3_aa: CAWSVGRTDGSNQPQHF; cdr3_nt: TGTGCCTGGAGTGTAGGAAGAACAGACGGTAGCAATCAGCCCCAGCATTTT
cdr3_length: 13; d_call: TRBD1; v_call: TRBV7-9; clone_size: -; j_call: TRBJ1-1; cdr3_aa: CASSLTGGTEAFF; cdr3_nt: TGTGCCAGCAGCTTAACAGGGGGAACTGAAGCTTTCTTT
cdr3_length: 15; d_call: TRBD1; v_call: TRBV9; clone_size: -; j_call: TRBJ2-1; cdr3_aa: CASSPPGQGSNEQFF; cdr3_nt: TGTGCCAGCAGCCCGCCGGGACAGGGTTCCAATGAGCAGTTCTTC
cdr3_length: 14; d_call: TRBD1; v_call: TRBV7-8; clone_size: once; j_call: TRBJ1-1; cdr3_aa: CASSLAGTGRGAFF; cdr3_nt: TGTGCCAGCAGCTTAGCCGGGACAGGGAGAGGAGCTTTCTTT
cdr3_length: 14; d_call: -; v_call: TRBV11-2; clone_size: -; j_call: TRBJ2-2; cdr3_aa: CASSPVAGAGELFF; cdr3_nt: TGTGCCAGCAGCCCCGTTGCAGGGGCAGGGGAGCTGTTTTTT
cdr3_length: 10; d_call: -; v_call: TRBV20-1; clone_size: -; j_call: TRBJ1-1; cdr3_aa: CSVQGTEAFF; cdr3_nt: TGCAGTGTCCAGGGGACTGAAGCTTTCTTT
cdr3_length: 15; d_call: TRBD1; v_call: TRBV27; clone_size: -; j_call: TRBJ1-2; cdr3_aa: CASSFRDRGIGGYTF; cdr3_nt: TGTGCCAGCAGTTTTAGGGACAGGGGAATCGGCGGCTACACCTTC
cdr3_length: 13; d_call: -; v_call: TRBV12-3/TRBV12-4; clone_size: -; j_call: TRBJ2-2; cdr3_aa: CASTMVGPGELFF; cdr3_nt: TGTGCCAGCACTATGGTGGGGCCCGGGGAGCTGTTTTTT
cdr3_length: 16; d_call: -; v_call: TRBV6-5; clone_size: -; j_call: TRBJ2-5; cdr3_aa: CASSYSSRTDQETQYF; cdr3_nt: TGTGCCAGCAGTTACTCGAGTCGAACCGACCAAGAGACCCAGTACTTC
cdr3_length: 14; d_call: -; v_call: TRBV11-2; clone_size: -; j_call: TRBJ1-1; cdr3_aa: CASSFSWAGPQAFF; cdr3_nt: TGTGCCAGCAGCTTCTCCTGGGCTGGGCCCCAAGCTTTCTTT
cdr3_length: 15; d_call: -; v_call: TRBV6-1; clone_size: -; j_call: TRBJ1-5; cdr3_aa: CASSDYRDSNQPQHF; cdr3_nt: TGTGCCAGCAGTGATTACAGAGATAGCAATCAGCCCCAGCATTTT
cdr3_length: 13; d_call: -; v_call: TRBV12-3/TRBV12-4; clone_size: -; j_call: TRBJ1-1; cdr3_aa: CASSPTGRSEAFF; cdr3_nt: TGTGCCAGCAGCCCTACAGGGCGTTCCGAAGCTTTCTTT
cdr3_length: 14; d_call: TRBD1; v_call: TRBV30; clone_size: -; j_call: TRBJ1-4; cdr3_aa: CAWAPGTGNEKLFF; cdr3_nt: TGTGCCTGGGCTCCCGGGACAGGAAATGAAAAACTGTTTTTT
cdr3_length: 14; d_call: -; v_call: TRBV4-1; clone_size: -; j_call: TRBJ1-5; cdr3_aa: CASSHPQGNQPQHF; cdr3_nt: TGCGCCAGCAGCCACCCCCAGGGGAATCAGCCCCAGCATTTT
cdr3_length: 14; d_call: -; v_call: TRBV28; clone_size: -; j_call: TRBJ2-5; cdr3_aa: CASSPGTYQETQYF; cdr3_nt: TGTGCCAGCAGCCCTGGCACCTACCAAGAGACCCAGTACTTC
cdr3_length: 16; d_call: TRBD2; v_call: TRBV23-1; clone_size: -; j_call: TRBJ2-7; cdr3_aa: CASSPGGGSLSYEQYF; cdr3_nt: TGCGCCAGCAGTCCCGGGGGGGGTTCCCTCTCCTACGAGCAGTACTTC
cdr3_length: 15; d_call: TRBD1; v_call: TRBV28; clone_size: -; j_call: TRBJ1-4; cdr3_aa: CASSADRGLREKLFF; cdr3_nt: TGTGCCAGCAGTGCCGACAGGGGGCTGCGGGAAAAACTGTTTTTT
cdr3_length: 14; d_call: -; v_call: TRBV11-2; clone_size: few; j_call: TRBJ1-1; cdr3_aa: CASSLVRGRLMAFF; cdr3_nt: TGTGCCAGCAGCTTAGTGCGAGGGCGGCTTATGGCTTTCTTT
cdr3_length: 16; d_call: -; v_call: TRBV19; clone_size: -; j_call: TRBJ1-3; cdr3_aa: CASSPRQHYSGNTIYF; cdr3_nt: TGTGCCAGTAGTCCTCGACAACATTACTCTGGAAACACCATATATTTT
cdr3_length: 17; d_call: TRBD1; v_call: TRBV4-2; clone_size: -; j_call: TRBJ2-1; cdr3_aa: CASSQIPSGTGYNEQFF; cdr3_nt: TGTGCCAGCAGCCAAATCCCCTCCGGGACAGGGTACAATGAGCAGTTCTTC
cdr3_length: 15; d_call: -; v_call: TRBV7-2; clone_size: -; j_call: TRBJ1-5; cdr3_aa: CASSLDGEENQPQHF; cdr3_nt: TGTGCCAGCAGCTTAGATGGGGAGGAAAATCAGCCCCAGCATTTT
cdr3_length: 16; d_call: TRBD2; v_call: TRBV3-1/TRBV3-2; clone_size: once; j_call: TRBJ2-5; cdr3_aa: CASSLGLAGVQETQYF; cdr3_nt: TGTGCCAGCAGCCTGGGACTAGCGGGGGTCCAAGAGACCCAGTACTTC
cdr3_length: 14; d_call: TRBD1; v_call: TRBV5-1; clone_size: few; j_call: TRBJ2-2; cdr3_aa: CASRQGRNTGELFF; cdr3_nt: TGCGCCAGCCGACAGGGACGAAACACCGGGGAGCTGTTTTTT
cdr3_length: 16; d_call: TRBD1; v_call: TRBV18; clone_size: -; j_call: TRBJ1-3; cdr3_aa: CASSPRTGAAGNTIYF; cdr3_nt: TGTGCCAGCTCACCAAGGACAGGGGCGGCTGGAAACACCATATATTTT
cdr3_length: 15; d_call: -; v_call: TRBV20-1; clone_size: -; j_call: TRBJ1-1; cdr3_aa: CSASAGGGWNTEAFF; cdr3_nt: TGCAGTGCTAGTGCCGGGGGGGGATGGAACACTGAAGCTTTCTTT